Sequencing of this T cell receptor beta chain was carried out in a study of CD8+ T cells in alopecia areata. cDNA reverse transcribed from extracted RNA served as the sequencing template. Sequenced by immunoSEQ multiplex PCR; TCRdb stores in-frame clones only, minus some. The sample shows 290,000 or so clones, none of them appearing just once. The ends were cut back, 0 bases at V and 2 bases at J, with 14 bases in the middle. Germline CDR1 and CDR2: NSHNY and SYGAGN. The CDR3 has 16 residues. This clone was seen a few times. Its antigen is still unknown. The gene symbols are mouse symbols. With the read ending 4 residues before the CDR3 end, the germline J gene is used to fill in that end. Study results and limitations: Sequencing of scalp samples also includes resident alphabeta T cells from normal skin. In lesional scalp, particularly from alopecia totalis/universalis, clonality was higher than in normal scalp.

Cell sorting was performed on pooled cutaneous lymph node cells with CD4, CD8alpha, NKG2D, NKG2ACE and other markers. Sequencing input: CD4+ T cells sorted from a lymph node. This clonotype was obtained from a C3H/HeJ mouse with alopecia areata. Strain haplotype (MHC): H2-k. The chain recombines TRBV13-1 with TRBJ1-2; TRBD1 might be the D (6 bases). This CDR3 reads CASSDARQGRNSDYTF. CDR3 DNA, as far as it was read: TGTGCCAGCAGTGATGCACGGCAGGGGAGGAACTCC.